This is a list of T cell receptor beta chains from one sample in a study of shared clonotypes between healthy human individuals. Measured with immunoSEQ multiplex PCR; TCRdb has only the in-frame clones, and not every one. The sample shows approximately 650,000 clones, around 95% of them seen only once. Sequenced: naive CD8+ T cells sorted from blood. Receptors originate from a woman aged 25 to 39 in good health. Each CDR3 is given with its conserved first and last residue. The order of the fields is D gene, J gene, V gene, CDR3 protein, CDR3 DNA. D genes are given only for firm matches.

- | TRBJ1-2 | TRBV27 | CASMGANYGYTF | TGTGCCAGCATGGGCGCTAACTATGGCTACACCTTC
- | TRBJ2-5 | TRBV30 | CAWSELAGETQYF | TGTGCCTGGAGTGAACTAGCCGGCGAGACCCAGTACTTC
- | TRBJ2-1 | TRBV11-2 | CASSSRLPYNEQFF | TGTGCCAGCAGCTCTAGACTGCCGTACAATGAGCAGTTCTTC
- | TRBJ2-7 | TRBV19 | CASSAGLVSYEQYF | TGTGCCAGTAGTGCCGGCTTAGTATCCTACGAGCAGTACTTC
- | TRBJ2-1 | TRBV14 | CASSLQGLPNNEQFF | TGTGCCAGCAGCCTCCAGGGACTTCCGAACAATGAGCAGTTCTTC
- | TRBJ2-5 | TRBV11-2 | CASQGTQETQYF | TGTGCCAGCCAGGGCACACAAGAGACCCAGTACTTC
TRBD2 | TRBJ2-3 | TRBV2 | CASKSTSGSSTDTQYF | TGTGCCAGCAAGTCAACTAGCGGTTCTAGCACAGATACGCAGTATTTT
- | TRBJ1-2 | TRBV7-9 | CASSFYRGYGYTF | TGTGCCAGCAGCTTTTACAGAGGCTATGGCTACACCTTC
TRBD1 | TRBJ1-2 | TRBV5-6 | CASSDTGVDGYTF | TGTGCCAGCAGCGACACAGGGGTTGACGGCTACACCTTC
- | TRBJ2-7 | TRBV7-3 | CASSLGSTYEQYF | TGTGCCAGCAGCCTGGGATCTACCTACGAGCAGTACTTC
TRBD1 | TRBJ1-4 | TRBV9 | CASSVAPGGNEKLFF | TGTGCCAGCAGCGTAGCCCCAGGGGGCAACGAAAAACTGTTTTTT
- | TRBJ2-7 | TRBV4-2 | CASSQTLVTYEQYF | TGTGCCAGCAGCCAAACACTAGTTACCTACGAGCAGTACTTC
TRBD1 | TRBJ2-3 | TRBV27 | CASSFRQGVGDTQYF | TGTGCCAGCAGTTTCCGACAGGGGGTAGGAGATACGCAGTATTTT
- | TRBJ2-3 | TRBV29-1 | CSVATDTQYF | TGCAGCGTTGCCACAGATACGCAGTATTTT
TRBD1 | TRBJ2-7 | TRBV27 | CASTSGTGGLEQYF | TGTGCCAGCACCTCTGGGACAGGGGGTCTCGAGCAGTACTTC
- | TRBJ2-1 | TRBV28 | CASSPPGFLWDNEQFF | TGTGCCAGCAGTCCGCCGGGCTTCCTTTGGGACAATGAGCAGTTCTTC